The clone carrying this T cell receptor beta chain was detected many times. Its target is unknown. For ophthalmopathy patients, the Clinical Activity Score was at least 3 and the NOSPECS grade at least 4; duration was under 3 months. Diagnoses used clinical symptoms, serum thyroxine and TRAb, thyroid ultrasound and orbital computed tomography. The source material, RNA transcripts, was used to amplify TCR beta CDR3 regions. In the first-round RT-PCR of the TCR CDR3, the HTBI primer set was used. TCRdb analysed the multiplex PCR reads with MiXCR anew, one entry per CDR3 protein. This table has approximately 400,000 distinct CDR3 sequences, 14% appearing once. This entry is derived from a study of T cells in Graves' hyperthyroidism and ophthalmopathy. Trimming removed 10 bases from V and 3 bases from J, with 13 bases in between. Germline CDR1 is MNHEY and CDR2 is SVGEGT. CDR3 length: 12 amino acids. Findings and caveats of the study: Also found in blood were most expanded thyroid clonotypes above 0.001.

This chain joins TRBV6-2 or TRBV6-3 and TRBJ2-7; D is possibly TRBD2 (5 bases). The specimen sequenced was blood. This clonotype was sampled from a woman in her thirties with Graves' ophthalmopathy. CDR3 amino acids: CAIGSGNYEQYF. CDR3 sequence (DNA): TGTGCCATTGGGAGTGGGAACTACGAGCAGTACTTC.